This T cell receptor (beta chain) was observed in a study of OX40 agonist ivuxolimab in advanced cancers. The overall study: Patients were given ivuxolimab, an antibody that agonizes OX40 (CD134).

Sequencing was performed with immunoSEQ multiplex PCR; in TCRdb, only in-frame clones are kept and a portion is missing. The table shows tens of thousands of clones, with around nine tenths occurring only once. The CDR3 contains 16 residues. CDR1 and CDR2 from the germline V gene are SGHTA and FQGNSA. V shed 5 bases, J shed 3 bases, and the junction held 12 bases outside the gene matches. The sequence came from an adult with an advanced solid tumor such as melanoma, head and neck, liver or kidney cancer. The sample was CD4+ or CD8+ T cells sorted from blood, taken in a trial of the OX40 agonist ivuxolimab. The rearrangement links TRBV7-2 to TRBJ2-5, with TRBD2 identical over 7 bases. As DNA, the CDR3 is TGTGCCAGCAGCCCCCTCGGGCTAGCGGAAGAAGAGACCCAGTACTTC. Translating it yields CASSPLGLAEEETQYF.